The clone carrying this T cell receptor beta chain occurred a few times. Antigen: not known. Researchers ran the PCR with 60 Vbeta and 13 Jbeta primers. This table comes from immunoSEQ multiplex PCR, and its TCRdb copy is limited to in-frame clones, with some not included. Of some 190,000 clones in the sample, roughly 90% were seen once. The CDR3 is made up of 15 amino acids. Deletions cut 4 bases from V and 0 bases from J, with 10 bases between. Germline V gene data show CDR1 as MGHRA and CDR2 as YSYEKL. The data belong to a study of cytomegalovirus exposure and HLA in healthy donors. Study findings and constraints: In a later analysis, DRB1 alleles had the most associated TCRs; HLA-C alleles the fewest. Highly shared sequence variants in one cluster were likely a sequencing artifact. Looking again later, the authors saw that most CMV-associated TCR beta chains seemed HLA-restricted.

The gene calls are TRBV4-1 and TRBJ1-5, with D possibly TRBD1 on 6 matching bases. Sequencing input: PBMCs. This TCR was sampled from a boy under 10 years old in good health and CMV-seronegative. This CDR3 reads CASSRGHYSNQPQHF. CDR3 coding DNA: TGCGCCAGCAGCCGGGGACACTATAGCAATCAGCCCCAGCATTTT.